This T cell receptor (beta chain) is from a study of OX40 agonist ivuxolimab in advanced cancers. Per germline, CDR1 SGHNT and CDR2 YENEEA. This CDR3 is built from 11 residues. Trimming stripped 5 bases from V and 7 bases from J, with 9 bases between. Study-wide findings and caveats: Dosing at 0.1 to 3.0 mg/kg was accompanied by clonal expansion of CD4+ and CD8+ blood T cells by week 6.

Clones were sequenced by immunoSEQ multiplex PCR, and TCRdb holds only the in-frame ones, with some missing. Here the sample spans more than 70,000 clones, approximately 81% being singletons. As regards this clone: Antigen: not known.

The rearrangement joins TRBV11-3 to TRBJ2-7, with a possible D match to TRBD1 (5 bases). The specimen was CD4+ or CD8+ T cells sorted from blood, collected in a trial of the OX40 agonist ivuxolimab. The source of this sequence is an adult with an advanced solid tumor such as melanoma, head and neck, liver or kidney cancer. The CDR3 region is CASSHAGEQYF. The CDR3 coding sequence is TGTGCCAGCAGCCACGCAGGGGAGCAGTACTTC.